This T cell receptor beta chain was recorded in a study of cytomegalovirus exposure and HLA in healthy donors. V trimming: 3 bases; J trimming: 3 bases; junction bases outside the gene matches: 3. The CDR3 sequence is 15 residues long. The germline V gene encodes CDR1 LGHNT and CDR2 FRNRAP. The primer mix had 60 Vbeta and 13 Jbeta primers. This table comes from immunoSEQ multiplex PCR, and its TCRdb copy is limited to in-frame clones, with some not included. The sample holds about 93,000 clones, around 78% seen once. V gene TRBV12-5 combines with J gene TRBJ2-2; 8 bases agree with TRBD1. The clonotype was recovered from a man between 25 and 39 years old in good health and CMV-seronegative. Source material: PBMCs. For the CDR3, the DNA is TGTGCTAGTGGTTTAGGCAGGGGGCACACCGGGGAGCTGTTTTTT. It is translated as CASGLGRGHTGELFF.